What follows are 30 T cell receptor beta chains derived from one specimen sequenced in a study of blood T cell repertoires in COVID-19. The protocol was immunoSEQ multiplex PCR, while the TCRdb copy is restricted to in-frame clones and leaves out a portion. The sample has about 160,000 clones; approximately 88% are singletons. The sequenced material came from peripheral blood. Receptors were obtained from a woman in her sixties or seventies who had recovered from COVID-19.

Turning to this clone: This specimen includes other DNA sequences encoding the same CDR3. The chain uses TRBV6-5 and TRBJ1-5; 7 bases are a match to TRBD1. This CDR3 comprises 15 residues. The J segment lost 2 bases and the V segment lost 0 bases, leaving 1 base of the junction unmatched. Germline CDR1 MNHEY, CDR2 SVGAGI. CDR3 sequence: CASSYSRGGNQPQHF. The CDR3 DNA is TGTGCCAGCAGTTACTCCAGGGGGGGCAATCAGCCCCAGCATTTT.

J is TRBJ2-3 and V is TRBV6-4; TRBD2 matches 13 bases. The germline CDR1 and CDR2 sequences are MRHNA and SNTAGT. V lost 0 bases, J lost 5 bases, and 8 bases stayed unmatched. This CDR3 contains 18 residues. DNA for the CDR3: TGTGCCAGCAGTGACTCGAACACTAGCGGGGGGGCCAGAGATACGCAGTATTTT. Translation gives CASSDSNTSGGARDTQYF.

This chain uses TRBV18 with TRBJ2-5; tentatively, D is TRBD1 (6 bases). The V and J ends lost 3 bases and 1 base respectively, with 6 bases between them. Looked up from germline, CDR1 is KGHSH and CDR2 is LQKENI. The CDR3 consists of 13 residues. For the CDR3, the DNA is TGTGCCAGCTCACCGGACAGCCAAGAGACCCAGTACTTC. Amino acids: CASSPDSQETQYF.

The chain uses TRBV4-3 and TRBJ1-1; TRBD1 is a possible D gene (5 bases). This CDR3 contains 15 residues. CDR1 and CDR2 (germline): LGHNA, YSLEER. Deletions cut 3 bases from V and 6 bases from J, with 17 bases between. The chain's CDR3 is CASSQGGTGDPEAFF. The CDR3 DNA reads as TGCGCCAGCAGCCAGGGCGGGACCGGCGATCCTGAAGCTTTCTTT.

The chain combines TRBV5-1 with TRBJ2-1; TRBD1 aligns across 11 bases. Germline V gene data show CDR1 as SGHRS and CDR2 as YFSETQ. Trimming at V came to 2 bases and at J to 4 bases, leaving 8 bases not matched to a gene. The CDR3 is 17 residues long. CDR3 nucleotide sequence: TGCGCCAGCAGCTTCGCCCCCGGGACAGGGGGATACAATGAGCAGTTCTTC. Amino acids: CASSFAPGTGGYNEQFF. The variable domain in full, with the rest retrieved from reference TRBV5-1 and TRBJ2-1, is KAGVTQTPRYLIKTRGQQVTLSCSPISGHRSVSWYQQTPGQGLQFLFEYFSETQRNKGNFPGRFSGRQFSNSRSEMNVSTLELGDSALYLCASSFAPGTGGYNEQFFGPGTRLTVL.

The chain recombines TRBV5-1 with TRBJ2-2; TRBD2 matches at 8 bases. The germline V gene encodes CDR1 SGHRS and CDR2 YFSETQ. Unmatched junction bases numbered 5, after V lost 2 bases and J lost 2 bases. This CDR3 is 16 amino acids long. CDR3 nucleotides: TGCGCCAGCAGCTTAGCGGGGGCTACCAACACCGGGGAGCTGTTTTTT. Protein: CASSLAGATNTGELFF.

This clone was seen just once. The chain combines TRBV11-2 with TRBJ1-2; D might be TRBD1 (5 bases). With 0 bases removed from V and 7 bases from J, the gap between germline ends came to 9 bases. In germline, CDR1 is SGHAT, CDR2 FQNNGV. The CDR3 contains 13 residues. The DNA of the CDR3 is TGTGCCAGCAGCTTAGATCGGCAGGGTGGCTACACCTTC. This codes for CASSLDRQGGYTF.

The chain uses TRBV10-3 and TRBJ2-3, with D hard to call. The CDR3 covers 14 residues. Looked up from germline, CDR1 is ENHRY and CDR2 is SYGVKD. V lost 3 bases to trimming and J lost 1 base, with 8 bases between them. The DNA of the CDR3 is TGTGCCATCAGTGAACAACGGGGCACAGATACGCAGTATTTT. It encodes CAISEQRGTDTQYF.

This clone was counted only a few times. The chain has TRBV6-5 and TRBJ2-2, with a tentative D call TRBD1 (6 bases). The germline V and J ends were trimmed by 6 bases and 1 base, with 12 bases remaining between them. Per germline, CDR1 MNHEY and CDR2 SVGAGI. The CDR3 spans 15 residues. CDR3 nucleotide sequence: TGTGCCAGCAGCCTACAGGGTAGGAACACCGGGGAGCTGTTTTTT. It encodes CASSLQGRNTGELFF.

CDR3 nucleotide sequence: TGTGCCAGCAGCCTGGGACAGGCGATCATGAACACTGAAGCTTTCTTT. It specifies CASSLGQAIMNTEAFF. This rearrangement joins TRBV28 to TRBJ1-1; 8 nucleotides line up with TRBD1. The CDR3 is 16 residues long. Germline CDR1 reads MDHEN; CDR2 reads SYDVKM. Trimming at V came to 6 bases and at J to 0 bases, leaving 9 bases not matched to a gene.

The chain has TRBV5-5 and TRBJ1-3; no definite D call. CDR1 and CDR2 (germline): SGHKS, YYEKEE (reference sequence). Trimming stripped 6 bases from V and 0 bases from J, with 7 bases between. There are 13 residues in the CDR3. CDR3 amino acids: CASTSGSGNTIYF. DNA for the CDR3: TGTGCCAGCACCTCGGGCTCTGGAAACACCATATATTTT.

The V gene is TRBV18, the J gene TRBJ1-2, with 9 bases identical to TRBD1. From germline, CDR1 is KGHSH and CDR2 LQKENI. J was trimmed by 2 bases and V by 2 bases; bases with no gene match: 6. This CDR3 is built from 16 residues. The CDR3 is CASSPMTGGPNYGYTF. The CDR3 DNA reads as TGTGCCAGCTCACCAATGACAGGGGGACCCAACTATGGCTACACCTTC. The variable domain in full, completed from reference TRBV18 and TRBJ1-2, reads NAGVMQNPRHLVRRRGQEARLRCSPMKGHSHVYWYRQLPEEGLKFMVYLQKENIIDESGMPKERFSAEFPKEGPSILRIQQVVRGDSAAYFCASSPMTGGPNYGYTFGSGTRLTVV.

V and J are TRBV7-3 and TRBJ1-1; D is perhaps TRBD1 (6 bases). The V gene's germline CDR1 is SGHTA and CDR2 FQGTGA. The ends were cut back, 5 bases at V and 4 bases at J, with 11 bases in the middle. CDR3 size: 13 residues. CDR3 sequence reads: CASSPQGVTEAFF. CDR3 bases: TGTGCCAGCAGCCCACAGGGAGTCACTGAAGCTTTCTTT.

This chain joins TRBV28 and TRBJ1-1, with D unresolved. In germline, CDR1 is MDHEN, CDR2 SYDVKM. V gave up 5 bases and J gave up 2 bases, with 6 bases separating them. The CDR3 runs 12 residues. The CDR3 spells CASSPPNTEAFF. The CDR3 region has the DNA TGTGCCAGCAGTCCCCCAAACACTGAAGCTTTCTTT.

The chain couples TRBV24-1 to TRBJ1-2, with D maybe TRBD1 (5 bases). The length of the CDR3 is 15 residues. Trimming shortened V by 3 bases and J by 3 bases, and 13 bases separated the two germline ends. In germline, CDR1 is KGHDR, CDR2 SFDVKD. This CDR3 is CATSDSGGTHYGYTF. The CDR3 DNA follows: TGTGCCACCAGTGATAGCGGGGGAACCCACTATGGCTACACCTTC.

The rearrangement joins TRBV5-1 to TRBJ2-7, with 10 bases matching TRBD2. Germline values: CDR1 SGHRS, CDR2 YFSETQ. V lost 4 bases and J lost 0; bases outside the gene matches: 4. This CDR3 is built from 15 residues. In nucleotides, the CDR3 is TGCGCCAGCAGCCCAGCGGGGGGGGCCTCCTACGAGCAGTACTTC. It encodes CASSPAGGASYEQYF.

DNA for the CDR3: TGTGCCAGCAGCTTAGGGCAGAATAACTATGGCTACACCTTC. This translates into CASSLGQNNYGYTF. The chain couples TRBV13 to TRBJ1-2; D unresolved. V was shortened by 0 bases and J by 1 base, with 6 bases between the two germline ends. CDR3 length: 14 residues. Looked up from germline, CDR1 is PRHDT and CDR2 is FYEKMQ (reference sequence).

The chain couples TRBV12-3 or TRBV12-4 to TRBJ1-2; TRBD1 is a possible D gene (6 bases). The CDR3 sequence is 13 residues long. V lost 6 bases and J lost 2, with 10 bases in between. The CDR3 bases are TGTGCCAGCAGCCCGGACAGAAACTATGGCTACACCTTC. Its translation is CASSPDRNYGYTF.

The chain is built from TRBV2 and TRBJ1-5, with TRBD1 matching over 7 bases. From germline, CDR1 is SNHLY and CDR2 FYNNEI. The trim removed 4 bases at V and 1 base at J, leaving 10 bases unmatched. This CDR3 has 17 amino acids. The chain's CDR3 is CASSGGIRGRSNQPQHF. The CDR3 region has the DNA TGTGCCAGCAGTGGGGGAATAAGGGGGCGAAGCAATCAGCCCCAGCATTTT.

This sequence joins TRBV4-1 and TRBJ1-1, with D possibly being TRBD1 (5 bases). Trimming took 3 bases from V and 1 from J, leaving 9 bases between them. Germline V CDR1 and CDR2: MGHRA, YSYEKL. The CDR3 totals 14 residues. CDR3 protein: CASSQSTENTEAFF. The CDR3 DNA sequence: TGCGCCAGCAGCCAGTCGACAGAGAACACTGAAGCTTTCTTT.

V and J are TRBV16 and TRBJ2-7; 10 bases align to TRBD1. CDR3 length: 14 residues. Germline loops: CDR1 KGHSY, CDR2 FQNENV. V shed 1 base, J shed 4 bases, and the junction held 1 base outside the gene matches. CDR3 loop: CASSQLGQGYEQYF. For the CDR3, the DNA is TGTGCCAGCAGCCAATTGGGACAGGGGTACGAGCAGTACTTC. Variable domain in full (rest from reference TRBV16 and TRBJ2-7): GEEVAQTPKHLVRGEGQKAKLYCAPIKGHSYVFWYQQVLKNEFKFLISFQNENVFDETGMPKERFSAKCLPNSPCSLEIQATKLEDSAVYFCASSQLGQGYEQYFGPGTRLTVT.

The chain is built from TRBV9 and TRBJ1-3; 10 bases fit TRBD1. The CDR3 is made up of 17 amino acids. Germline CDR1 reads SGDLS; CDR2 reads YYNGEE. The V and J ends lost 2 bases and 3 bases, in that order; junction bases with no gene match: 8. This CDR3 is CASSVSATGGYGNTIYF. The CDR3 nucleotides are TGTGCCAGCAGCGTCTCAGCGACAGGGGGCTATGGAAACACCATATATTTT.

The CDR3 nucleotides read TGTGCCAGCAGCGCGCAACCGGGACCCGGGAGCGAGCAGTACTTC. Its protein is CASSAQPGPGSEQYF. The chain joins TRBV5-4 to TRBJ2-7; possibly TRBD2 for D (6 bases). Germline-derived CDR1 and CDR2 are SGHNT and YYREEE (reference sequence). The CDR3 runs to 15 residues. Trimming took 4 bases from V and 6 from J, leaving 20 bases between them.

V gene TRBV18 combines with J gene TRBJ1-3; 8 nucleotides line up with TRBD1. The CDR3 has 16 amino acids. V dropped 6 bases and J dropped 0; count of bases not matched to a gene: 7. Germline V CDR1 and CDR2: KGHSH, LQKENI. CDR3 protein: CASSRTGIGSGNTIYF. The DNA of the CDR3 is TGTGCCAGCTCCAGGACAGGGATCGGCTCTGGAAACACCATATATTTT. Supplemented by reference TRBV18 and TRBJ1-3, the full variable domain reads NAGVMQNPRHLVRRRGQEARLRCSPMKGHSHVYWYRQLPEEGLKFMVYLQKENIIDESGMPKERFSAEFPKEGPSILRIQQVVRGDSAAYFCASSRTGIGSGNTIYFGEGSWLTVV.

This clone was found a few times. This sequence joins TRBV28 and TRBJ2-5; TRBD1 agrees at 10 bases. The germline CDR1 and CDR2 sequences are MDHEN and SYDVKM. This CDR3 region has 16 residues. With V trimmed by 5 bases and J by 5 bases, 11 bases remained unmatched. The CDR3: CASSHSRQGAGETQYF. The CDR3 bases are TGTGCCAGCAGTCACAGCAGACAGGGGGCCGGGGAGACCCAGTACTTC.

The chain uses TRBV28 and TRBJ1-1, with 9 bases fitting TRBD1. The junction had 4 bases not matched to a gene; V was cut back by 3 bases and J by 5 bases. Germline V gene lookup returns CDR1 MDHEN and CDR2 SYDVKM. The CDR3 length is 14 residues. CDR3 DNA: TGTGCCAGCAGTTTGACAGGGGGGTGGACTGAAGCTTTCTTT. It encodes CASSLTGGWTEAFF.

The V gene is TRBV19, the J gene TRBJ1-2; 9 positions match TRBD1. Germline V gene data show CDR1 as LNHDA and CDR2 as SQIVND (reference sequence). V was pared by 6 bases and J by 7 bases, with 9 bases of the junction left unmatched. This CDR3 spans 14 amino acids. CDR3: CASSIRDRVGGYTF. CDR3 sequence (DNA): TGTGCCAGTAGCATCCGGGACAGGGTTGGTGGCTACACCTTC.

The chain joins TRBV30 to TRBJ1-3, with 7 bases fitting TRBD1. This CDR3 region has 12 residues. Germline V gene sequence: CDR1 GTSNPN, CDR2 SVGIG (reference sequence). With V trimmed by 7 bases and J by 2 bases, 2 bases remained unmatched. The CDR3 bases are TGTGCCTCCCAGGGGGCTGGAAACACCATATATTTT. Its protein product is CASQGAGNTIYF. The variable domain in full, completed from reference TRBV30 and TRBJ1-3, reads SQTIHQWPATLVQPVGSPLSLECTVEGTSNPNLYWYRQAAGRGLQLLFYSVGIGQISSEVPQNLSASRPQDRQFILSSKKLLLSDSGFYLCASQGAGNTIYFGEGSWLTVV.

The chain is built from TRBV19 and TRBJ2-1; 9 bases align to TRBD2. This CDR3 comprises 16 residues. Germline CDR1 LNHDA, CDR2 SQIVND (reference sequence). The V and J ends lost 5 bases and 4 bases, in that order; junction bases with no gene match: 9. CDR3 in DNA: TGTGCCAGTAGTCCTCCCGGCGGGGGGGTGTACAATGAGCAGTTCTTC. Its translation is CASSPPGGGVYNEQFF.

The V and J genes are TRBV29-1 and TRBJ1-5, with 8 nucleotides matching TRBD1. The length of the CDR3 is 13 residues. The V gene end was trimmed by 4 bases and the J gene end by 3 bases; junction bases not matched to a gene: 2. CDR1 and CDR2 from the germline V gene are SQVTM and ANQGSEA. The chain's CDR3 is CSVVTGDNQPQHF. CDR3 bases: TGCAGCGTTGTGACAGGGGACAATCAGCCCCAGCATTTT.